Presented here are 25 T cell receptor beta chains from one specimen sequenced in a study of blood T cell repertoires in COVID-19. Assay used: immunoSEQ multiplex PCR; TCRdb lists only in-frame clones, some missing. The sample has roughly 420,000 clones, 85% to 90% seen once. Sequencing was performed on PBMCs or T cells enriched from blood (not recorded which). These receptors all come from a woman aged 25-40 years with acute COVID-19.

The V call is TRBV7-9, the J call TRBJ2-5; 7 bases are a match to TRBD1. CDR1 and CDR2 (germline): SEHNR, FQNEAQ (reference sequence). With 2 bases clipped from V and 7 bases from J, the junction kept 13 bases outside the gene matches. The CDR3 extends over 16 amino acids. CDR3 nucleotides: TGTGCCAGCAGCTTATGGGGTGTCAGGTCAGGGGGGACCCAGTACTTC. Encoded protein: CASSLWGVRSGGTQYF.

The J gene is TRBJ2-7, the V gene TRBV29-1; D is unclear. From germline, CDR1 is SQVTM and CDR2 ANQGSEA. The CDR3 has 14 residues. V was cut by 6 bases and J by 4 bases, with 19 bases left in between. The chain's CDR3 is CSVLGGPRDYEQYF. CDR3 in DNA: TGCAGCGTGCTCGGCGGCCCGAGAGATTACGAGCAGTACTTC.

This clone has only a few counts. Other DNA variants within this sample encode the same CDR3. The rearrangement uses TRBV9 and TRBJ1-1; TRBD1 matches at 7 bases. This CDR3 comprises 14 residues. Trimming at V came to 0 bases and at J to 5 bases, leaving 4 bases not matched to a gene. Germline V gene data show CDR1 as SGDLS and CDR2 as YYNGEE. CDR3 region: CASSVGGRGTEAFF. The CDR3 coding sequence is TGTGCCAGCAGCGTAGGGGGCAGGGGGACTGAAGCTTTCTTT.

V usage is TRBV5-1 and J usage is TRBJ1-1; no clear D. The germline V gene has CDR1 SGHRS and CDR2 YFSETQ. CDR3 length: 14 amino acids. Trimming left V 2 bases short and J 4 bases short, with 12 bases between. Here the CDR3 DNA reads TGCGCCAGCAGCTTCTTGGAAAGGAGCACTGAAGCTTTCTTT. Its translation: CASSFLERSTEAFF. Together with reference TRBV5-1 and TRBJ1-1, the CDR3 gives the full variable domain: KAGVTQTPRYLIKTRGQQVTLSCSPISGHRSVSWYQQTPGQGLQFLFEYFSETQRNKGNFPGRFSGRQFSNSRSEMNVSTLELGDSALYLCASSFLERSTEAFFGQGTRLTVV.

V gene TRBV19 combines with J gene TRBJ1-1; D not certain. There are 14 residues in the CDR3. V lost 7 bases to trimming and J lost 2 bases, with 14 bases between them. The germline gives CDR1 LNHDA, CDR2 SQIVND (reference sequence). The CDR3 nucleotides are TGTGCCAGTATAGTTGGCGGAGGAAACACTGAAGCTTTCTTT. Translated: CASIVGGGNTEAFF.

The rearrangement links TRBV10-3 to TRBJ2-7, with D maybe TRBD1 (6 bases). CDR1 is ENHRY and CDR2 is SYGVKD in the germline V gene. Trimming took off 10 bases at V and 0 bases at J, with 16 bases between the two ends. CDR3 size: 14 residues. The CDR3 nucleotides are TGTGCCACGGGAAATGGACAGAGCTCCTACGAGCAGTACTTC. It encodes CATGNGQSSYEQYF.

The DNA for the CDR3 is TGTGCCAGCAGCATCGGCGGGACGGCCCACAATGAGCAGTTCTTC. Translated, it gives CASSIGGTAHNEQFF. The V call is TRBV11-1, the J call TRBJ2-1; D possibly corresponds to TRBD2 (6 bases). The germline V and J ends were trimmed by 5 bases and 5 bases, with 16 bases remaining between them. Germline CDR1 reads SGHAT; CDR2 reads FQDESV (reference sequence). The CDR3 consists of 15 residues.

About this clone: No DNA is shown, since the ends of the CDR3 on it are uncertain; the CDR3 is the one TCRdb lists. The J gene is TRBJ1-2, the V gene TRBV6-5. Ends included, the CDR3 has 12 residues. In germline, CDR1 is MNHEY, CDR2 SVGAGI. The CDR3 sequence: CASSSSGDGYTF.

The chain is built from TRBV5-1 and TRBJ1-3; TRBD1 might be the D (5 bases). The CDR3 contains 17 residues. The ends were cut back, 0 bases at V and 4 bases at J, with 17 bases in the middle. From germline, CDR1 is SGHRS and CDR2 YFSETQ. This chain's CDR3 is CASSLVGLGGRGNTIYF. The CDR3 bases are TGCGCCAGCAGCTTGGTTGGGTTGGGGGGACGGGGAAACACCATATATTTT.

This chain joins TRBV3-1 (or the pseudogene TRBV3-2) and TRBJ1-2, with TRBD1 matching over 7 bases. The CDR3 totals 16 residues. Germline trimming cut 0 bases from V and 4 bases from J; bases unmatched to any gene: 8. CDR1 and CDR2 from the germline V gene are LGHDT and YNNKEL (reference sequence). Written as DNA, the CDR3 is TGTGCCAGCAGCCAAGATAGCGACAGGGTACCCTATGGCTACACCTTC. Protein: CASSQDSDRVPYGYTF.

The genes are TRBV12-5 and TRBJ1-2, with TRBD1 matching 7 bases. The CDR3 loop spans 15 amino acids. Germline V lookup: CDR1 LGHNT, CDR2 FRNRAP. The trim removed 0 bases at V and 3 bases at J, leaving 4 bases unmatched. Written as DNA, the CDR3 is TGTGCTAGTGGTTTGGTAGGGGGCAGACACTATGGCTACACCTTC. This sequence encodes CASGLVGGRHYGYTF.

This clone has only one observation. This rearrangement joins TRBV7-9 to TRBJ1-1; D call uncertain. Between the trimmed V and J ends, which lost 1 base and 3 bases, there was a span of 15 bases. This CDR3 comprises 16 residues. Germline CDR1 and CDR2: SEHNR and FQNEAQ (reference sequence). The CDR3 sequence: CASSLVWATTDTEAFF. DNA for the CDR3: TGTGCCAGCAGCTTAGTTTGGGCGACCACCGACACTGAAGCTTTCTTT.

This chain links TRBV5-1 with TRBJ1-1, with 8 bases matching TRBD1. This CDR3 is 14 amino acids long. Germline lookup yields CDR1 SGHRS and CDR2 YFSETQ. V shed 0 bases, J shed 6 bases, and the junction held 4 bases outside the gene matches. The chain's CDR3 is CASSLVRQGPEAFF. The DNA for the CDR3 is TGCGCCAGCAGCTTGGTGCGACAGGGGCCTGAAGCTTTCTTT.

The chain joins TRBV6-1 to TRBJ2-7, with a possible D match to TRBD1 (5 bases). The V end lost 0 bases, the J end lost 2 bases, and 8 bases lay between the germline ends. CDR1 and CDR2 (germline): MNHNS, SASEGT. CDR3 length: 14 residues. CDR3 DNA: TGTGCCAGCAGTGAAGCGGAGACAGCCTACGAGCAGTACTTC. Translated, it gives CASSEAETAYEQYF.

The chain uses TRBV7-2 and TRBJ2-7, with 10 bases identical to TRBD1. Germline V CDR1 and CDR2: SGHTA, FQGNSA. J lost 1 base, V lost 5 bases, and 14 bases had no gene match. CDR3 size: 18 residues. In nucleotides, the CDR3 is TGTGCCAGCAGCATAGGCCGGGACAGGGGCCTTGGTTCCTACGAGCAGTACTTC. Its translation: CASSIGRDRGLGSYEQYF.

The chain joins TRBV7-3 to TRBJ1-5; 8 bases agree with TRBD1. This CDR3 is 21 amino acids long. J lost 2 bases, V lost 4 bases, and 22 bases had no gene match. Germline CDR1 is SGHTA and CDR2 is FQGTGA. CDR3 sequence reads: CASSSVPRTGIIRKGNQPQHF. The CDR3, as DNA: TGTGCCAGCAGCTCCGTCCCGAGGACAGGGATAATACGTAAGGGCAATCAGCCCCAGCATTTT.

The chain uses TRBV5-1 and TRBJ2-1; the match to TRBD2 covers 7 bases. From germline, CDR1 is SGHRS and CDR2 YFSETQ. V shed 3 bases, J shed 7 bases, and the junction held 10 bases outside the gene matches. The CDR3 loop spans 15 amino acids. In DNA, the CDR3 is TGCGCCAGCAGCTCGGGAGCGACTAGCAATAATGAGCAGTTCTTC. Protein product: CASSSGATSNNEQFF. The full variable domain, its missing parts supplied by reference TRBV5-1 and TRBJ2-1, is KAGVTQTPRYLIKTRGQQVTLSCSPISGHRSVSWYQQTPGQGLQFLFEYFSETQRNKGNFPGRFSGRQFSNSRSEMNVSTLELGDSALYLCASSSGATSNNEQFFGPGTRLTVL.

V usage is TRBV3-1 (or the pseudogene TRBV3-2) and J usage is TRBJ2-4; possibly TRBD2 for D (5 bases). V dropped 7 bases and J dropped 3 bases, with 22 bases sitting between them. This CDR3 has 17 residues. Looked up from germline, CDR1 is LGHDT and CDR2 is YNNKEL (reference sequence). The CDR3 coding sequence is TGTGCCAGCACCGGACTTTCTCGGAACTACCGCAAAAACATTCAGTACTTC. Translated: CASTGLSRNYRKNIQYF.

This chain uses TRBV5-6 with TRBJ2-7; a weak D match, TRBD2 (6 bases). Trimming removed 4 bases at V and 1 base at J, with 12 bases between. The CDR3 runs to 14 residues. In germline, CDR1 is SGHDT, CDR2 YYEEEE. CDR3 in DNA: TGTGCCAGCAGCCCGGGGACTTTTTCCTACGAGCAGTACTTC. It specifies CASSPGTFSYEQYF.

The chain joins TRBV10-1 to TRBJ1-2; TRBD1 is a possible D gene (6 bases). Germline assignment: CDR1 WNHNN and CDR2 SYGVQD (reference sequence). CDR3 length: 16 amino acids. Trimming left V 0 bases short and J 2 bases short, with 13 bases between. Written as DNA, the CDR3 is TGCGCCAGCAGTGAGTCGCGGGGGCCGGGGAACTATGGCTACACCTTC. Translation gives CASSESRGPGNYGYTF.

This sequence joins TRBV12-3 or TRBV12-4 and TRBJ1-5; D uncertain. V lost 6 bases, J lost 0 bases, and 6 bases lay in between. CDR3 length equals 13 residues. The CDR3 sequence is CASSRVSNQPQHF. The CDR3, as DNA: TGTGCCAGCAGCCGAGTTAGCAATCAGCCCCAGCATTTT.

The chain uses TRBV10-2 and TRBJ1-5, with 8 nucleotides matching TRBD1. The V and J ends lost 4 bases and 9 bases, in that order; junction bases with no gene match: 8. Per germline, CDR1 WSHSY and CDR2 SAAADI. This CDR3 has 14 residues. In nucleotides, the CDR3 is TGCGCCAGCAGTGTTCAGGGGGCCAAGGGGCCCCAGCATTTT. Its translation: CASSVQGAKGPQHF.

The chain's CDR3 is CASSSWEDDFTEAFF. CDR3 nucleotides: TGTGCCAGCAGCTCCTGGGAGGATGACTTCACTGAAGCTTTCTTT. The rearrangement links TRBV5-8 to TRBJ1-1; the D is unclear. Trimming took off 3 bases at V and 4 bases at J, with 16 bases between the two ends. Germline loops: CDR1 SGHTS, CDR2 YDEGEE. This CDR3 spans 15 amino acids.

This clone was seen just once. V is TRBV6-5 and J is TRBJ1-2, with 8 bases fitting TRBD1. Germline loops: CDR1 MNHEY, CDR2 SVGAGI. Trimming removed 5 bases from V and 2 bases from J; junction bases left unmatched: 7. The CDR3 is 15 residues long. In nucleotides, the CDR3 is TGTGCCAGCAGTCCGGCCCGACAGGGGAACTATGGCTACACCTTC. This gives the protein CASSPARQGNYGYTF.

Turning to this clone: The sample has other DNA sequences that encode this CDR3 too. V and J are TRBV25-1 and TRBJ2-7; D gene ambiguous. Germline assignment: CDR1 MGHDK and CDR2 SYGVNS. V was trimmed by 3 bases and J by 4 bases, leaving 4 bases between them. The CDR3 runs to 11 residues. CDR3 protein: CASSDRYEQYF. CDR3 in DNA: TGTGCCAGCAGTGACAGGTACGAGCAGTACTTC.